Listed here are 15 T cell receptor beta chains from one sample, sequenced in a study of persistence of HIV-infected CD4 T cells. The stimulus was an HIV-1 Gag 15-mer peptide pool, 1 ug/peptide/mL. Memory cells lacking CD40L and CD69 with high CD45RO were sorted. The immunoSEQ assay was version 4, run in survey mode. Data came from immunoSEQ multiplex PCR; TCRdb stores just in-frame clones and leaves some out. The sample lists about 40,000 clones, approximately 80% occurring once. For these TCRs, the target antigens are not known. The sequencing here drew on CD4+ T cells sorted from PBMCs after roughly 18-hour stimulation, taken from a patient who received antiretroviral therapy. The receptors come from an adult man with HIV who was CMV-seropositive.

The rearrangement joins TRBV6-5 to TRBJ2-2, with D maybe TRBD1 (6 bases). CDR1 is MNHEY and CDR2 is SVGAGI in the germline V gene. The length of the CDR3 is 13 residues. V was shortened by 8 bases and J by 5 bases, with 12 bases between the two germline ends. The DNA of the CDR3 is TGTGCCAGCCTCCCCAGGGGAACCGGGGAGCTGTTTTTT. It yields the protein CASLPRGTGELFF.

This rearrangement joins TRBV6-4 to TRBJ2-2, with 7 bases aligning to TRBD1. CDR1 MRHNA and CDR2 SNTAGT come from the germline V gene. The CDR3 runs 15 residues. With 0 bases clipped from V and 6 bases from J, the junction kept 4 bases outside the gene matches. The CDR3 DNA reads TGTGCCAGCAGTGACTCGAAGCAGGGGGCCGGGGAGCTGTTTTTT. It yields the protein CASSDSKQGAGELFF.

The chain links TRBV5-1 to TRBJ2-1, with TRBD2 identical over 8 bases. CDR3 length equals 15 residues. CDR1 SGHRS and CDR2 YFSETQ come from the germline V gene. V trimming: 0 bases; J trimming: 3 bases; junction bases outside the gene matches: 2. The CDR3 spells CASSLGAGGYNEQFF. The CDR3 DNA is TGCGCCAGCAGCTTGGGTGCGGGAGGCTACAATGAGCAGTTCTTC.

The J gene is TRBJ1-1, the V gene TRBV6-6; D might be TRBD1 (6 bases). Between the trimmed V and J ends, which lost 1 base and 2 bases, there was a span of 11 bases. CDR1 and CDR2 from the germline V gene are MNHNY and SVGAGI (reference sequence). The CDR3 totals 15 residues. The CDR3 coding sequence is TGTGCCAGCAGTTACTTGGGCAGGGGCAACACTGAAGCTTTCTTT. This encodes CASSYLGRGNTEAFF.

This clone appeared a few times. The CDR3 is CASSSTGPPVTGELFF. Written as DNA, the CDR3 is TGTGCCAGCAGCTCGACAGGGCCCCCGGTCACCGGGGAGCTGTTTTTT. This chain joins TRBV7-8 and TRBJ2-2; 7 positions match TRBD1. Germline V lookup: CDR1 SGHVS, CDR2 FQNEAQ. Trimming removed 4 bases from V and 4 bases from J; junction bases left unmatched: 9. The CDR3 has 16 residues.

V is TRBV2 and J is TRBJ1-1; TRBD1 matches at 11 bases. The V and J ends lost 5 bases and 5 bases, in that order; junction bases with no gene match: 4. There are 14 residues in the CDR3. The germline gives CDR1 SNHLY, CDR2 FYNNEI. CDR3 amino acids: CASSQDRGRTEAFF. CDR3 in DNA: TGTGCCAGCAGTCAGGACAGGGGGCGAACTGAAGCTTTCTTT.

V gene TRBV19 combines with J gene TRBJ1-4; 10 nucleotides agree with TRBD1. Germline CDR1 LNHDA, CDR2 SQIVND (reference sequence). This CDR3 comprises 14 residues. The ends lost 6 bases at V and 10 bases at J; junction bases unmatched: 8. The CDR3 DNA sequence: TGTGCCAGTAGATCAAGGGACAGGGGTGGAAAACTGTTTTTT. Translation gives CASRSRDRGGKLFF.

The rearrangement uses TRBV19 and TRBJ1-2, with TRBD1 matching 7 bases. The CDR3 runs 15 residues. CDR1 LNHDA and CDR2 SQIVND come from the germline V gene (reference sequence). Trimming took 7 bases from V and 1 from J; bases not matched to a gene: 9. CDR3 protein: CASTGRTGFNYGYTF. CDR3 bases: TGTGCCAGTACTGGAAGGACAGGTTTTAACTATGGCTACACCTTC.

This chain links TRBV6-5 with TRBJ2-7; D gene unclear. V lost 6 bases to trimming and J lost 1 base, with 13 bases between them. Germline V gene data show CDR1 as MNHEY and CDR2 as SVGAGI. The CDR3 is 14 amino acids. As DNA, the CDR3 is TGTGCCAGCAGGACTTCCTTTGAATCCTACGAGCAGTACTTC. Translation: CASRTSFESYEQYF.

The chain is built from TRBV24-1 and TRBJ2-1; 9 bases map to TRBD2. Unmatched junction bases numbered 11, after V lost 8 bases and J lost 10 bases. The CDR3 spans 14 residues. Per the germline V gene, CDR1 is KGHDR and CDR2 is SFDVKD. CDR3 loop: CATKASGGPGEQFF. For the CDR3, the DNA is TGTGCCACCAAGGCCAGCGGGGGGCCGGGGGAGCAGTTCTTC.

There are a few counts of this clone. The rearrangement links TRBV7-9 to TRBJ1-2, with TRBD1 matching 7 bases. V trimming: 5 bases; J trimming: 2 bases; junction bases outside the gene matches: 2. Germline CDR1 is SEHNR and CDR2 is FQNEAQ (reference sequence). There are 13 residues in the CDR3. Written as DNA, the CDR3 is TGTGCCAGCAGCAGGACAGGCAACTATGGCTACACCTTC. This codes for CASSRTGNYGYTF.

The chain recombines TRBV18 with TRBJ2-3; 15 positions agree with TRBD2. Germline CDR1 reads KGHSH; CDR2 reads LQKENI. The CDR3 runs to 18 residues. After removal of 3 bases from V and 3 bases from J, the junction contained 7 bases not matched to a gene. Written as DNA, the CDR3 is TGTGCCAGCTCACCTCCTGGACTAGCGGGAGGGTCGACAGATACGCAGTATTTT. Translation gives CASSPPGLAGGSTDTQYF. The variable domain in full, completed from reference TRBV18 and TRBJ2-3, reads NAGVMQNPRHLVRRRGQEARLRCSPMKGHSHVYWYRQLPEEGLKFMVYLQKENIIDESGMPKERFSAEFPKEGPSILRIQQVVRGDSAAYFCASSPPGLAGGSTDTQYFGPGTRLTVL.

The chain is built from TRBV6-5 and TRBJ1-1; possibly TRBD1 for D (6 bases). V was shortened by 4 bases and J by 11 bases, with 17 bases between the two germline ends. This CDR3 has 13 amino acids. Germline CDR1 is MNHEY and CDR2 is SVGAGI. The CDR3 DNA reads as TGTGCCAGCAGTTCCGGGGGACACCCGCGGGCTTTCTTT. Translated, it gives CASSSGGHPRAFF.

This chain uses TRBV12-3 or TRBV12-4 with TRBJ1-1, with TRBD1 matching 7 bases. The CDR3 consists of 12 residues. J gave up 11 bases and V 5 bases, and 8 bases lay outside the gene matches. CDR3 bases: TGTGCCAGCAGTCGAATCGACAGGGAGGCTTTCTTT. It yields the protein CASSRIDREAFF.

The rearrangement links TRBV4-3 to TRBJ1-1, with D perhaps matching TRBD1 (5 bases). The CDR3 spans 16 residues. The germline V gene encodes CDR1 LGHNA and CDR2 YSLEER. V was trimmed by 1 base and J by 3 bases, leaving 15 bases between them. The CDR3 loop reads CASSQGAGRADTEAFF. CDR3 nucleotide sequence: TGCGCCAGCAGCCAAGGGGCAGGGAGGGCGGACACTGAAGCTTTCTTT.